These T cell receptor beta chains were read from a single sample in a study of long-term antiretroviral therapy in people with HIV. TCRdb keeps only in-frame clones here, not all; method: immunoSEQ multiplex PCR. The repertoire holds about 30,000 clones, with over 75% as singletons. The sequences come from unsorted PBMCs, collected 2 years after starting antiretroviral therapy. These receptors came from a man aged 50 to 59 with HIV. Both conserved end residues are trimmed from each CDR3. A D gene is named only where the DNA matches it firmly.

>TRBV28|TRBJ1-4|-
ASSFTSQPNEKLF
>TRBV13|TRBJ2-5|-
ASSRISSETQY
>TRBV19|TRBJ2-3|-
ASSIDRKATDTQY
>TRBV4-3|TRBJ2-2|-
ASSQGAGTGELF
>TRBV5-6|TRBJ1-3|TRBD1
ASSLPGQFSGNTIY
>TRBV11-2|TRBJ1-1|TRBD1
ASSGGTGGKLF
>TRBV28|TRBJ1-1|-
ASSLDVMNTEAF
>TRBV7-3|TRBJ1-6|-
ASSASPSNSPLH
>TRBV18|TRBJ2-7|-
ASSSDLSSYEQY
>TRBV4-3|TRBJ2-7|-
ASSQEHRVYYEQY
>TRBV10-2|TRBJ1-1|-
ASSETHRSTMNTEAF
>TRBV28|TRBJ2-1|TRBD2
ASSRISGIYNEQF
>TRBV6-5|TRBJ2-2|-
ASSGVNTGELF
>TRBV21-1|TRBJ1-3|-
ASYGTDSCSGNTIY
>TRBV5-4|TRBJ2-7|-
ASSDRTDSYEQY
>TRBV19|TRBJ2-1|-
ASRGSGTPNEQF
>TRBV2|TRBJ1-2|-
ASSEAPGGALGYT
>TRBV30|TRBJ1-2|-
AWSPRGSGYT
>TRBV5-1|TRBJ2-5|TRBD1
ASSLGDRGPQETQY
>TRBV7-9|TRBJ2-2|-
ASARGGHGTGELF
>TRBV11-2|TRBJ2-7|TRBD2
ASSFSRGAYEQY
>TRBV19|TRBJ1-1|-
ASSQRGKMNTEAF
>TRBV7-9|TRBJ1-2|-
ASSSGAGTNYGYT
>TRBV7-2|TRBJ2-7|-
ASSRYGRQWYEQY
>TRBV7-2|TRBJ2-2|-
ASGAASNTGELF
>TRBV18|TRBJ1-1|-
ASSPSWGGNTEAF